A selection of T cell receptor beta chains follows, all from one sample in a study of Graves' ophthalmopathy and Graves' hyperthyroidism. MiXCR, run by TCRdb on the multiplex PCR reads, gives a single entry per CDR3 protein. This sample yields about 740,000 distinct CDR3 sequences, of which roughly 41% are seen a single time; 40% to 55% belongs to the top ten. The sequenced sample consisted of peripheral blood. The receptors shown here come from an adult man with Graves' ophthalmopathy. CDR3s include the opening cysteine and the closing phenylalanine or tryptophan. D genes are given only for firm matches. Clone size is not always given. Where it is, it says once, few, many or a class for expanded clones.

clone_size,v_call,cdr3_length,j_call,d_call,cdr3_nt,cdr3_aa
-,TRBV7-2,16,TRBJ2-1,-,TGTGCCAGCAGCTTAGCGGGGGGACACGGGCGCAATGAGCAGTTCTTC,CASSLAGGHGRNEQFF
few,TRBV7-9,15,TRBJ2-7,TRBD1,TGTGCCAGCAGCTCGCGACAGGGGGAAGGAGACGAGCAGTACTTC,CASSSRQGEGDEQYF
many,TRBV24-1,14,TRBJ1-5,-,TGTGCCAGCAGTCAACGAGGGGGTAATCAGCCCCAGCATTTT,CASSQRGGNQPQHF
many,TRBV7-6,14,TRBJ2-7,-,TGTGCCAGCAGCCCGGGGACAAGGCACGACGAGCAGTACTTC,CASSPGTRHDEQYF
-,TRBV11-2,16,TRBJ2-6,TRBD1,TGTGCCAGCAGAGGGACAGGGGCGTCTGGGGCCAACGTCCTGACTTTC,CASRGTGASGANVLTF
-,TRBV7-9,17,TRBJ2-7,-,TGTGCCAGCAGCACCCGACGCCTAGCGACTTACTCCTACGAGCAGTACTTC,CASSTRRLATYSYEQYF
-,TRBV29-1,10,TRBJ1-2,-,TGCAGCGTTGAGCTTAGGGGCTACACCTTC,CSVELRGYTF
-,TRBV20-1,13,TRBJ2-7,-,TGCAGTGCTAGAGATTCGCGGGGTTACGAGCAGTACTTC,CSARDSRGYEQYF
few,TRBV20-1,14,TRBJ2-5,-,TGCAGTGCTAGAAGTCTATTCAATCAAGAGACCCAGTACTTC,CSARSLFNQETQYF
-,TRBV7-8,16,TRBJ1-1,-,TGTGCCAGCAGCTTATTGGGGGCAGGGTCGGCCACTGAAGCTTTCTTT,CASSLLGAGSATEAFF
-,TRBV7-9,10,TRBJ1-1,-,TGTGCCAGCACCGAGGCGGAAGCTTTCTTT,CASTEAEAFF
-,TRBV7-9,13,TRBJ2-2,-,TGTGCCAGCAGCCAAGAGGGGCCAGGGGAGCTGTTTTTT,CASSQEGPGELFF
-,TRBV29-1,13,TRBJ1-1,-,TGCAGCGTAGAACCGGTGAGGTTCACTGAAGCTTTCTTT,CSVEPVRFTEAFF
few,TRBV4-1,18,TRBJ1-2,-,TGCGCCAGCAGCCAAGATCAACTAATCAGTATGGCCCGCTATGGCTACACCTTC,CASSQDQLISMARYGYTF
-,TRBV25-1,14,TRBJ2-7,TRBD2,TGTGCCAGCAGCCTGCGACTAGCCCCCTACGAGCAGTACTTC,CASSLRLAPYEQYF
-,TRBV9,13,TRBJ1-2,-,TGTGCCAGCAGCGTCGGGGTGGACTATGGCTACACCTTC,CASSVGVDYGYTF
few,TRBV5-1,15,TRBJ1-1,-,TGCGCCAGCAGCTTGGGGTGGACAGAGAACACTGAAGCTTTCTTT,CASSLGWTENTEAFF
once,TRBV2,12,TRBJ1-2,-,TGTGCCAGCAGTCCCAACAGGGTCGGAAACACCTTC,CASSPNRVGNTF
many,TRBV7-9,12,TRBJ2-7,-,TGTGCCAGCAGCTTGATAAACGACGAGCAGTACTTC,CASSLINDEQYF
-,TRBV25-1,13,TRBJ1-2,-,TGTGCCAGCCACCGGCCGAGTAACTATGGCTACACCTTC,CASHRPSNYGYTF
-,TRBV20-1,19,TRBJ1-6,-,TGCAGTGCTAGAGAGATTAAGGGAGGGTCGAGCTCCTATAATTCACCCCTCCACTTT,CSAREIKGGSSSYNSPLHF
-,TRBV15,17,TRBJ2-7,-,TGTGCCACCAGCAGAGCCCACCCGGCAGCAGCCTACAATGAGCAGTACTTC,CATSRAHPAAAYNEQYF
few,TRBV29-1,11,TRBJ2-2,-,TGCAGCGTTGCTGCACCCGGGGAGCTGTTTTTT,CSVAAPGELFF
-,TRBV7-9,17,TRBJ1-4,-,TGTGCCAGCAGCTTAGGGACCCATTCAAGGGTGGATGAAAAACTGTTTTTT,CASSLGTHSRVDEKLFF
-,TRBV12-3/TRBV12-4,15,TRBJ1-1,TRBD1,TGTGCCAGCAGTCCCCGACAGGGATTGGACACTGAAGCTTTCTTT,CASSPRQGLDTEAFF
few,TRBV6-6,15,TRBJ1-2,-,TGTGCCAGCAGTTACGCAGGCGAGCGAATCTATGGCTACACCTTC,CASSYAGERIYGYTF
-,TRBV4-1,15,TRBJ2-7,-,TGCGCCAGCAGCCAAGAAGGGACCGGCCTCTACGAGCAGTACTTC,CASSQEGTGLYEQYF
-,TRBV19,11,TRBJ1-1,-,TGTGCCAGTAAGGGGCCCGTCGGAGCTTTCTTT,CASKGPVGAFF
-,TRBV19,13,TRBJ2-7,-,TGTGCCAGTAGTATCGCCGGGACCGCTGAGCAGTACTTC,CASSIAGTAEQYF
few,TRBV6-6,15,TRBJ1-6,TRBD1,TGTGCCAGCAGATACCTCCGGGACAGCCTTTCACCCCTCCACTTT,CASRYLRDSLSPLHF